The 6 T cell receptor beta chains below were found in one sample sequenced in a study of post-analysis software for immune sequencing data. Tagging with unique molecular identifiers was a feature of the TCR beta cDNA libraries. Using its own MiXCR run on the PCR reads, TCRdb lists one record per CDR3 protein. The table has about 540,000 distinct CDR3 sequences, approximately 31% seen once. Study results and limitations: With TRBV5-6, TRBV5-1 and TRBV20-1 included, about five TRBV segments were more frequent in patients than in controls.

Their antigen targets remain unknown. Material: blood. Receptors originate from a girl aged 2-17 years with multiple sclerosis.

The chain has TRBV7-9 and TRBJ1-2; weak D call: TRBD1 (5 bases). This CDR3 is built from 12 residues. V was clipped by 3 bases and J by 7 bases, with 9 bases between them. Germline V gives CDR1 SEHNR, CDR2 FQNEAQ (reference sequence). CDR3 amino acids: CASSFRDPGYTF. In DNA, the CDR3 is TGTGCCAGCAGCTTCAGGGACCCTGGCTACACCTTC.

This clonotype appeared a few times. The V call is TRBV29-1, the J call TRBJ2-3, with D perhaps matching TRBD1 or TRBD2 (5 bases each). V lost 6 bases and J lost 6, with 16 bases in between. The CDR3 is made up of 13 amino acids. Per germline, CDR1 SQVTM and CDR2 ANQGSEA. The CDR3, as DNA: TGCAGCGTCGCATGGGACGAGGGGGATACGCAGTATTTT. Protein: CSVAWDEGDTQYF.

This clonotype has a count of ten or more. One junction end disagrees with the germline gene, perhaps due to a read error. The chain has TRBV5-6 and TRBJ2-5; TRBD1 matches at 7 bases. The CDR3 is 13 residues long. Germline V gives CDR1 SGHDT, CDR2 YYEEEE. CDR3 loop: CASSLGRGETQYF. DNA of the CDR3: TGTGCCAGCAGTTTGGGCAGGGGGGAGACCCAGTACTTC.

This CDR3 is CASSFGRERNFNEQFF. As DNA, the CDR3 is TGTGCCAGCAGCTTCGGGCGGGAAAGAAACTTTAATGAGCAGTTCTTC. The chain recombines TRBV7-9 with TRBJ2-1; the D gene is possibly TRBD2 (6 bases). V was trimmed by 3 bases and J by 7 bases, leaving 19 bases between them. Germline V gene lookup returns CDR1 SEHNR and CDR2 FQNEAQ (reference sequence). This CDR3 comprises 16 residues.

This clonotype was recorded once. The rearrangement links TRBV6-2 or TRBV6-3 to TRBJ1-2; D unresolved. Trimming pared 2 bases from V and 4 bases from J, leaving 11 bases between. This CDR3 comprises 14 residues. Per the germline V gene, CDR1 is MNHEY and CDR2 is SVGEGT. The CDR3 region has the DNA TGTGCCAGCAGTTACCGGATCACCGGCTATGGCTACACCTTC. Its protein product is CASSYRITGYGYTF.

Remarks on this clonotype: An end of the junction differs from the germline gene, which may be a read error. The genes are TRBV11-2 and TRBJ2-1; D may be TRBD2 (6 bases). The CDR3 covers 16 residues. Germline V gene sequence: CDR1 SGHAT, CDR2 FQNNGV. CDR3 nucleotides: TGTGCCAGCAGCCGGTGGGGGGATCTATCCTACAATGAACAGTTCTTC. Amino acids: CASSRWGDLSYNEQFF.